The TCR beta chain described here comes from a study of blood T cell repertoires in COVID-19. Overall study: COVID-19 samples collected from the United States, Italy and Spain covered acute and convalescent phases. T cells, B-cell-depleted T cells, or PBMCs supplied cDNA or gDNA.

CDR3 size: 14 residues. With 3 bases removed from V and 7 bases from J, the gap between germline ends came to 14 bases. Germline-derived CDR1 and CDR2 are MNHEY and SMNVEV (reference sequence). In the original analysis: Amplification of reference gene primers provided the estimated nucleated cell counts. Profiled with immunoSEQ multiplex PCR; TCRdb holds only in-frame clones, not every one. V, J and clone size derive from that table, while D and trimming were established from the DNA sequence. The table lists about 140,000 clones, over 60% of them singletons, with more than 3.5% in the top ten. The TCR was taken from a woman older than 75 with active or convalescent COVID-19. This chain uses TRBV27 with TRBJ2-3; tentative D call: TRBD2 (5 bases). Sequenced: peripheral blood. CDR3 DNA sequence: TGTGCCAGCAGTTTGGGCGGCGGGTTGAATACGCAGTATTTT. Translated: CASSLGGGLNTQYF.